This paragraph reports one T cell receptor (beta chain). The data stem from a study of blood T cell repertoires in COVID-19. Study summary: Whether acute or convalescent, the COVID-19 samples came from the United States, Italy and Spain. The cDNA or gDNA used as material had been derived from T cells, B-cell-depleted T cells, or PBMCs.

In the original workflow: Using reference gene primer amplification, nucleated cell counts were estimated. Profiling relied on immunoSEQ multiplex PCR, and the TCRdb table lists in-frame clones only, not all of them. V, J and clone size derive from that table, while D and trimming were established from the DNA sequence. The sample has about 260,000 clones, over 75% seen once. The TCR originated in a human donor in a cohort sampled during active COVID-19. The sequenced sample was peripheral blood.

The chain's CDR3 is CASGLPRGGGTEAFF. The CDR3 coding sequence is TGTGCTAGTGGTTTACCAAGGGGGGGCGGCACTGAAGCTTTCTTT. This chain links TRBV12-5 with TRBJ1-1; D possibly corresponds to TRBD1 (6 bases). Germline loops: CDR1 LGHNT, CDR2 FRNRAP. The CDR3 contains 15 residues. Trimming shortened V by 3 bases and J by 4 bases, and 15 bases separated the two germline ends.